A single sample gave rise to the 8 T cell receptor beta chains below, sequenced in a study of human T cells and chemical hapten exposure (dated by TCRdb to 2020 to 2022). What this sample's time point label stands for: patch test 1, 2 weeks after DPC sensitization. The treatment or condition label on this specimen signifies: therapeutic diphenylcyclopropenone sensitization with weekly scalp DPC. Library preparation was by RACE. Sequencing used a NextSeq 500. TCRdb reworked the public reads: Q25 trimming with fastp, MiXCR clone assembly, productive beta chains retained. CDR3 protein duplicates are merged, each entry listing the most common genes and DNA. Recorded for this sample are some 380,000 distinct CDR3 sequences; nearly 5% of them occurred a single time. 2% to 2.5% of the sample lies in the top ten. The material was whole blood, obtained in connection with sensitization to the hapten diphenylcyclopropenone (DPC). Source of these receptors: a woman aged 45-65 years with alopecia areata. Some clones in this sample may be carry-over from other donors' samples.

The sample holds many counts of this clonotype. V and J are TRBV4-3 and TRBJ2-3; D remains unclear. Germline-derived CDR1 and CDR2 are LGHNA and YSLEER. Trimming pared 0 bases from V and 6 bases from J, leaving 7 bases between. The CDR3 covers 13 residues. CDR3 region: CASSQDLTDTQYF. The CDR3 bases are TGCGCCAGCAGCCAAGATCTTACCGATACGCAGTATTTT.

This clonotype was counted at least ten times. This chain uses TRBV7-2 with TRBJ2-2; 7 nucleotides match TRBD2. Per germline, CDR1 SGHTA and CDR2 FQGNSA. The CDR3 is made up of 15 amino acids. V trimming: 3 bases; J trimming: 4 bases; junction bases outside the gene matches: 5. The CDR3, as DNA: TGTGCCAGCAGCTTTACTAGCGTGACCACCGGGGAGCTGTTTTTT. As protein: CASSFTSVTTGELFF.

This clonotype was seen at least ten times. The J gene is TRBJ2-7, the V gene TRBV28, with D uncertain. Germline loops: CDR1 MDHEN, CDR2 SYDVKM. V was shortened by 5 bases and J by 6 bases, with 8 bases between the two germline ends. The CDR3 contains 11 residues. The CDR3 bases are TGTGCCAGCAGTGCACTACGCGAGCAGTACTTC. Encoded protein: CASSALREQYF.

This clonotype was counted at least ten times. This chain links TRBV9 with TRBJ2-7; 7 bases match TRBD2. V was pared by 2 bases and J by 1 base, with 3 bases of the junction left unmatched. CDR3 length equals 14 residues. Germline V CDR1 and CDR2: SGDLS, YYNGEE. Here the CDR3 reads CASSVASGSYEQYF. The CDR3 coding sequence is TGTGCCAGCAGCGTGGCTAGCGGTTCCTACGAGCAGTACTTC.

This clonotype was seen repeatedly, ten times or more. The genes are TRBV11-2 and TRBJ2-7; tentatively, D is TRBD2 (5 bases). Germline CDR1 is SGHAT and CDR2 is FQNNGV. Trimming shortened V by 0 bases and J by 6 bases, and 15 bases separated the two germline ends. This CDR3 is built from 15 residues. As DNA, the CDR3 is TGTGCCAGCAGCTTAGATCCGGGGAGCCGGGGCGAGCAGTACTTC. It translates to CASSLDPGSRGEQYF.

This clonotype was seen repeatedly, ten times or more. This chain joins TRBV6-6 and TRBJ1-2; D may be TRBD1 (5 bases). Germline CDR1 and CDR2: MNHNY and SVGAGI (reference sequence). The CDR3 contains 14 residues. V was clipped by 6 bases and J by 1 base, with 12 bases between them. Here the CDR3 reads CASSRQSDNYGYTF. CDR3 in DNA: TGTGCCAGCAGCAGACAGAGCGATAACTATGGCTACACCTTC.

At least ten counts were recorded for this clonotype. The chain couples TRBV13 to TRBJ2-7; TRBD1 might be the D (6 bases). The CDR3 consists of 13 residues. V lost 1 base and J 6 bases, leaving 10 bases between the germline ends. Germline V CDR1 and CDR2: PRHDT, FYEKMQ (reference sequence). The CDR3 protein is CASSLARGSEQYF. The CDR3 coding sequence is TGTGCCAGCAGCTTAGCCAGGGGCTCCGAGCAGTACTTC.

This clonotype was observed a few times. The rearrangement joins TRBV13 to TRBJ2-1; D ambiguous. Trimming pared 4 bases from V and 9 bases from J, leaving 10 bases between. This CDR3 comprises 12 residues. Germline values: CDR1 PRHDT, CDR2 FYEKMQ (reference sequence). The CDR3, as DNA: TGTGCCAGCAGCTCTATTGGTCCTGAGCAGTTCTTC. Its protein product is CASSSIGPEQFF.